A single sample gave rise to the 7 T cell receptor beta chains below, sequenced in a study of control samples from healthy donors and cancer patients. Profiled with immunoSEQ multiplex PCR; TCRdb holds only in-frame clones, not every one. The sample carries roughly 120,000 clones, 70% to 90% recorded once. Sequenced: blood. These receptors came from a man aged 45-60 years in good health.

The V and J genes are TRBV11-3 and TRBJ2-1; 11 nucleotides agree with TRBD2. Trimming at V came to 5 bases and at J to 2 bases, leaving 2 bases not matched to a gene. Germline CDR1 reads SGHNT; CDR2 reads YENEEA. The CDR3 covers 15 residues. The CDR3: CASSLSGGAYNEQFF. CDR3 bases: TGTGCCAGCAGCCTTAGCGGGGGGGCCTACAATGAGCAGTTCTTC.

In nucleotides, the CDR3 is TGTGCCAGCAGGGACAGGGACTTGGGGACAGATACGCAGTATTTT. Its translation is CASRDRDLGTDTQYF. The rearrangement links TRBV6-5 to TRBJ2-3; 8 positions match TRBD1. CDR1 MNHEY and CDR2 SVGAGI come from the germline V gene. With V trimmed by 6 bases and J by 3 bases, 8 bases remained unmatched. CDR3 length: 15 amino acids.

V usage is TRBV10-1 and J usage is TRBJ1-1; the D is unclear. V lost 3 bases, J lost 7 bases, and 12 bases lay in between. CDR1 and CDR2 from the germline V gene are WNHNN and SYGVQD (reference sequence). The CDR3 is 13 amino acids. The CDR3 nucleotides read TGCGCCAGCAGTGAAAATTCGAGGGATGAAGCTTTCTTT. Its protein product is CASSENSRDEAFF.

The rearrangement uses TRBV15 and TRBJ1-1; no definite D call. Trimming cost V 0 bases and J 0 bases, with 11 bases left between them. Germline CDR1 reads LNHNV; CDR2 reads YYDKDF (reference sequence). The CDR3 loop spans 16 amino acids. This chain's CDR3 is CATSRDPGGMNTEAFF. Written as DNA, the CDR3 is TGTGCCACCAGCAGAGATCCAGGAGGAATGAACACTGAAGCTTTCTTT.

This clone has a single count. V and J are TRBV4-1 and TRBJ2-5; 14 positions match TRBD2. Germline trimming cut 4 bases from V and 2 bases from J; bases unmatched to any gene: 15. The CDR3 is 20 amino acids. The V gene's germline CDR1 is MGHRA and CDR2 YSYEKL. This CDR3 is CASSRPSGTSGGLGQETQYF. In DNA form, the CDR3 reads TGCGCCAGCAGCCGCCCTTCCGGGACTAGCGGGGGCCTGGGGCAAGAGACCCAGTACTTC.

The chain carries TRBV6-1 and TRBJ2-1, with D unclear. This CDR3 is built from 15 residues. Germline CDR1 is MNHNS and CDR2 is SASEGT. Trimming removed 2 bases from V and 15 bases from J, with 23 bases in between. The CDR3 coding sequence is TGTGCCAGCAGTGAATCACACGAGAAGACTTTTCCCCGGTTCTTC. Translating gives CASSESHEKTFPRFF.

J is TRBJ2-7 and V is TRBV28; 8 nucleotides match TRBD2. Germline CDR1 MDHEN, CDR2 SYDVKM. Trimming removed 5 bases from V and 4 bases from J; junction bases left unmatched: 10. This CDR3 is built from 15 residues. The DNA of the CDR3 is TGTGCCAGCAGTCAATTTAGGACTAGCTTGTACGAGCAGTACTTC. As protein: CASSQFRTSLYEQYF.